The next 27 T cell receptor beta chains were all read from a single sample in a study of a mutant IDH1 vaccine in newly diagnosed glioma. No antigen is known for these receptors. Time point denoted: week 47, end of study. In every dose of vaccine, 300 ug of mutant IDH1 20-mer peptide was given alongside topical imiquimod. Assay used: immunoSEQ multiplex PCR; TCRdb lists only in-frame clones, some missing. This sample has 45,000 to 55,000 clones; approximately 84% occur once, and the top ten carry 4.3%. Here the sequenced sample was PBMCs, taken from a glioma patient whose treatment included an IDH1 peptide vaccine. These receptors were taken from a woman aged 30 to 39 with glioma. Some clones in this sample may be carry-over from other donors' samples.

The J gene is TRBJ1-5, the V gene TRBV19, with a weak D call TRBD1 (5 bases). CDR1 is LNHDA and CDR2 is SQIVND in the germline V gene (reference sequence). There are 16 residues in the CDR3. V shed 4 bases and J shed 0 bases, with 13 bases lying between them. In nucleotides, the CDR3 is TGTGCCAGTAGTAAATCCAGGGATTATAGCAATCAGCCCCAGCATTTT. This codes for CASSKSRDYSNQPQHF.

CDR3 loop: CASSLVGGREAFF. The CDR3, as DNA: TGTGCCAGCAGCTTAGTGGGGGGAAGGGAAGCTTTCTTT. The chain is built from TRBV7-8 and TRBJ1-1; maybe TRBD1 (5 bases). CDR1 is SGHVS, CDR2 FQNEAQ, per germline. V shed 1 base and J shed 8 bases, with 11 bases lying between them. The CDR3 has 13 amino acids.

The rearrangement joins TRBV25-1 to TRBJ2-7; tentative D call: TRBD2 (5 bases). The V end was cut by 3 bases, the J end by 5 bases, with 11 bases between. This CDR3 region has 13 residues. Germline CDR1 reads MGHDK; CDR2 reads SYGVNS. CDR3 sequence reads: CASSDSTRHEQYF. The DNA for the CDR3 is TGTGCCAGCAGTGACTCTACTAGACACGAGCAGTACTTC.

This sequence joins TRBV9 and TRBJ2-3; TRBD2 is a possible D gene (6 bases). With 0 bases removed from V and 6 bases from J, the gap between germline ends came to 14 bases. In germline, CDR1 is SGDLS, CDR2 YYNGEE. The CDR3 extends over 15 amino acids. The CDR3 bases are TGTGCCAGCAGCGTAGGGCAGCGGGCCCCGGATACGCAGTATTTT. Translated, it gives CASSVGQRAPDTQYF. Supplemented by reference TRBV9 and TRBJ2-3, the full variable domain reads DSGVTQTPKHLITATGQRVTLRCSPRSGDLSVYWYQQSLDQGLQFLIQYYNGEERAKGNILERFSAQQFPDLHSELNLSSLELGDSALYFCASSVGQRAPDTQYFGPGTRLTVL.

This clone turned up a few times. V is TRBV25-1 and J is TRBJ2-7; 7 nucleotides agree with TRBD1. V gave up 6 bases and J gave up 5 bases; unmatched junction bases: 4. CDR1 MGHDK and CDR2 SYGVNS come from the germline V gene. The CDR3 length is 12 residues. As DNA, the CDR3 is TGTGCCAGCAGCGACAGGGCCCACGAGCAGTACTTC. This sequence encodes CASSDRAHEQYF.

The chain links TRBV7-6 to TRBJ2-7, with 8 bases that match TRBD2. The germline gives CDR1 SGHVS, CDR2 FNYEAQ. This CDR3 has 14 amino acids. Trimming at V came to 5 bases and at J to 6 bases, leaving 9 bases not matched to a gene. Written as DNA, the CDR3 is TGTGCCAGCAGCGCCGAAGGGACTAGTCGCGAGCAGTACTTC. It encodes CASSAEGTSREQYF.

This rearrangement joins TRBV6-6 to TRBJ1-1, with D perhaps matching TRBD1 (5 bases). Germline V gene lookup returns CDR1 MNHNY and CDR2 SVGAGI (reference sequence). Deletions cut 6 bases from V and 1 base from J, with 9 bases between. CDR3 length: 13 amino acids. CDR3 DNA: TGTGCCAGCAGGCCCGGGACGAACACTGAAGCTTTCTTT. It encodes CASRPGTNTEAFF.

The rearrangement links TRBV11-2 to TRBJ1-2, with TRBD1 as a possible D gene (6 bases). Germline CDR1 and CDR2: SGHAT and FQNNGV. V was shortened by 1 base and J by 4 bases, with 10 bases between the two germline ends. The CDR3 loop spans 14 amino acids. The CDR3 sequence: CASSLGGGIYGYTF. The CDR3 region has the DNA TGTGCCAGCAGCTTAGGGGGGGGCATCTATGGCTACACCTTC.

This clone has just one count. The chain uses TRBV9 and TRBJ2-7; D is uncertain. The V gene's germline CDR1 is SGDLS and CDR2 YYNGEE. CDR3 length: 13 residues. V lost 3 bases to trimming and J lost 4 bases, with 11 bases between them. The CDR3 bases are TGTGCCAGCAGCGGACATATGACTTACGAGCAGTACTTC. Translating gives CASSGHMTYEQYF.

The CDR3 protein is CASSSPAGSYEQYF. The CDR3 DNA sequence: TGTGCCAGCAGCAGCCCCGCAGGGTCCTACGAGCAGTACTTC. The V call is TRBV7-9, the J call TRBJ2-7; weak D call: TRBD1 (5 bases). V was cut by 5 bases and J by 1 base, with 12 bases left in between. This CDR3 is built from 14 residues. Germline CDR1 SEHNR, CDR2 FQNEAQ (reference sequence).

This chain's CDR3 is CASSEPRGQSEKLFF. The CDR3 nucleotides read TGTGCCAGCAGTGAACCCAGGGGGCAAAGTGAAAAACTGTTTTTT. The V and J genes are TRBV2 and TRBJ1-4, with 8 positions matching TRBD1. The V segment lost 2 bases and the J segment 7 bases; nucleotides outside the gene matches: 6. The CDR3 is 15 residues long. Germline CDR1 and CDR2: SNHLY and FYNNEI.

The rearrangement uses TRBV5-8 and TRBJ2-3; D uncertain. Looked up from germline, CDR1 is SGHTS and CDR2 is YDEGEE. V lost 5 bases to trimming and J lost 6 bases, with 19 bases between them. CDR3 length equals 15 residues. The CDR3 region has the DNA TGTGCCAGCAGAACTGGTCGGGTCCTCGGCGATACGCAGTATTTT. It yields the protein CASRTGRVLGDTQYF.

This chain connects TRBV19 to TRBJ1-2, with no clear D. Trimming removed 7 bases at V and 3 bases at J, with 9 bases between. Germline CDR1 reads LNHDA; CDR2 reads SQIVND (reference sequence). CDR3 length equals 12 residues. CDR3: CASTRRDYGYTF. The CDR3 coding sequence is TGTGCCAGTACCAGGCGGGACTATGGCTACACCTTC.

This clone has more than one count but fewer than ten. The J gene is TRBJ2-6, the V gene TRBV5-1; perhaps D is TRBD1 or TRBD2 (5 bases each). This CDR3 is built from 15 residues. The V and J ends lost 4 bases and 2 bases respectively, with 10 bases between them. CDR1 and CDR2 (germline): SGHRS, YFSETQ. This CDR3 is CASSGTLAGANVLTF. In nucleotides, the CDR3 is TGCGCCAGCAGCGGGACCCTTGCTGGGGCCAACGTCCTGACTTTC.

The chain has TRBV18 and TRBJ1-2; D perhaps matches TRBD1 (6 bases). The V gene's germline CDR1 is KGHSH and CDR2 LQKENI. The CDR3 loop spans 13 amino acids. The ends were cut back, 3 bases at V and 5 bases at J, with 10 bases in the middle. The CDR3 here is CASSPGARYGYTF. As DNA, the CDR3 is TGTGCCAGCTCACCGGGGGCTAGGTATGGCTACACCTTC.

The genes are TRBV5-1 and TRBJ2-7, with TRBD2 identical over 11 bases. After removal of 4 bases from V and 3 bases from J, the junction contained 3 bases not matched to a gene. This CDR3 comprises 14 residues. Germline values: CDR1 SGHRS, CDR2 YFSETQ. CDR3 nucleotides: TGCGCCAGCAGCGCGACTAGCGGGAACTACGAGCAGTACTTC. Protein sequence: CASSATSGNYEQYF.

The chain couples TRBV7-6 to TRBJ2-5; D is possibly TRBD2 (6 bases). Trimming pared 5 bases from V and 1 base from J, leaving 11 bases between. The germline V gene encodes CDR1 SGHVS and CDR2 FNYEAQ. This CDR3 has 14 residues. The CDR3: CASSRVGGQETQYF. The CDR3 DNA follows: TGTGCCAGCAGCCGGGTGGGGGGCCAAGAGACCCAGTACTTC.

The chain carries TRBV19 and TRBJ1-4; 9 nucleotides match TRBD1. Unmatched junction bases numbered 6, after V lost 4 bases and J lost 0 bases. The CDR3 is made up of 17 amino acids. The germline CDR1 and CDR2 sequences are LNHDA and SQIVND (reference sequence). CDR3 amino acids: CASSTMGQGATNEKLFF. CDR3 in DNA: TGTGCCAGTAGTACTATGGGACAGGGAGCAACTAATGAAAAACTGTTTTTT.

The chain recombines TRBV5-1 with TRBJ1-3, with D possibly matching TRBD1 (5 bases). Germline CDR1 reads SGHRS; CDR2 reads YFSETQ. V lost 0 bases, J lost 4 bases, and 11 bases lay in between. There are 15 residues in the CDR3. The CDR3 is CASSLDGGSGNTIYF. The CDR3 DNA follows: TGCGCCAGCAGCTTGGACGGGGGTTCGGGAAACACCATATATTTT.

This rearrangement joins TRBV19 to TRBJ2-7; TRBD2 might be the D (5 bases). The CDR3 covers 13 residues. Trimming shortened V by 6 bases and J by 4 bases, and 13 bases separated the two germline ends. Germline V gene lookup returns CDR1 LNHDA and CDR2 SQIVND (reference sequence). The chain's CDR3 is CASRGSGTYEQYF. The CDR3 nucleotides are TGTGCCAGTAGGGGCAGCGGAACATACGAGCAGTACTTC.

The CDR3 loop is CAWTRWGAGGEVPFF. The CDR3 DNA reads TGTGCCTGGACCCGGTGGGGAGCGGGAGGGGAGGTACCGTTCTTC. The rearrangement links TRBV30 to TRBJ2-1; 10 bases align to TRBD2. V lost 4 bases, J lost 15 bases, and 18 bases stayed unmatched. This CDR3 has 15 residues. CDR1 and CDR2 from the germline V gene are GTSNPN and SVGIG (reference sequence).

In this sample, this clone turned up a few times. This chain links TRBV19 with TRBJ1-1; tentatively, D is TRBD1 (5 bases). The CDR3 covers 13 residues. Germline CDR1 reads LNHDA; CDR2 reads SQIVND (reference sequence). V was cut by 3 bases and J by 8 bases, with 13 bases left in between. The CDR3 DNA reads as TGTGCCAGTAGTATCCCCGGAGGGGCAGAAGCTTTCTTT. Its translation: CASSIPGGAEAFF.

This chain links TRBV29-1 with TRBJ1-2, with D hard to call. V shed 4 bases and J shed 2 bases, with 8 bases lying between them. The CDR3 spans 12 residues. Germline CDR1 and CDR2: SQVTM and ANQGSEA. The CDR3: CSVVAGNYGYTF. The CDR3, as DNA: TGCAGCGTTGTCGCGGGAAACTATGGCTACACCTTC.

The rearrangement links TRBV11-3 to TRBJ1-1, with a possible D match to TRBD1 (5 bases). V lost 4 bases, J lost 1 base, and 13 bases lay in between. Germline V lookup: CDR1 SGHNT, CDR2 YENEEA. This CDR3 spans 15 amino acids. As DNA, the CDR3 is TGTGCCAGCAGCTCCCCTGCAGGGACGAACACTGAAGCTTTCTTT. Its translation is CASSSPAGTNTEAFF.

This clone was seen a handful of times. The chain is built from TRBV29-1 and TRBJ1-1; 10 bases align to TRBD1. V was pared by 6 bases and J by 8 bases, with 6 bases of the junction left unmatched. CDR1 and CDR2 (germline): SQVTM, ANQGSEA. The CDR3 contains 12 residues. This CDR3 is CSVSGTGDEAFF. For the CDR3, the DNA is TGCAGCGTATCCGGGACAGGGGACGAAGCTTTCTTT.

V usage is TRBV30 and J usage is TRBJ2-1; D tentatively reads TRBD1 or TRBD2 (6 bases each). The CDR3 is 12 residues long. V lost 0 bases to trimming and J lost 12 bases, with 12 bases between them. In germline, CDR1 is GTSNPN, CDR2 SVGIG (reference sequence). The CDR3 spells CAWSVEGGPQFF. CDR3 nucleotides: TGTGCCTGGAGTGTAGAAGGGGGGCCGCAGTTCTTC.

The chain's CDR3 is CAWSTTQGATEAFF. CDR3 DNA sequence: TGTGCCTGGAGTACCACACAGGGGGCCACTGAAGCTTTCTTT. J is TRBJ1-1 and V is TRBV30, with 9 bases identical to TRBD1. This CDR3 spans 14 amino acids. CDR1 and CDR2 (germline): GTSNPN, SVGIG (reference sequence). The V and J ends lost 2 bases and 4 bases, in that order; junction bases with no gene match: 5.